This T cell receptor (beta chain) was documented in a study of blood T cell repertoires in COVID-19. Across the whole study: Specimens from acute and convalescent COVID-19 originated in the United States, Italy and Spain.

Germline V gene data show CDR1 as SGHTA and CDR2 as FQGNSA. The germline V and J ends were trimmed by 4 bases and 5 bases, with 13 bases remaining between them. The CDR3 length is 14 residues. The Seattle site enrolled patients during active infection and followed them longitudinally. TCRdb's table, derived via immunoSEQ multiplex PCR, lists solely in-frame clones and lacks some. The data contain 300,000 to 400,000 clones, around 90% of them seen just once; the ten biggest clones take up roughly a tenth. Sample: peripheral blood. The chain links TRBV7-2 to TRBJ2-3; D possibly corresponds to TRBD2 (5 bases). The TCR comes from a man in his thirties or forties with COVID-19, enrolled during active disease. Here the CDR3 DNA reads TGTGCCAGCAGCTCCCTCCCCGGGGTAGATACGCAGTATTTT. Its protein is CASSSLPGVDTQYF.